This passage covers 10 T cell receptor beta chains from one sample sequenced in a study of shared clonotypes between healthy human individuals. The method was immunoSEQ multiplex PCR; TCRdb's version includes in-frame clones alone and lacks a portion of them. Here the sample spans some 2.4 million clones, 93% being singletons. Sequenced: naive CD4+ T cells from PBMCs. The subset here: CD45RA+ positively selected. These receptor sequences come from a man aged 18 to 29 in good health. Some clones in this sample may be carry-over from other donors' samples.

Here the CDR3 DNA reads TGTGCCAGCAGCTTAGCGGCCCGCTCCTACAATGAGCAGTTCTTC. As protein: CASSLAARSYNEQFF. This chain links TRBV11-3 with TRBJ2-1; no reliable D call. V gave up 1 base and J gave up 0 bases, with 7 bases separating them. CDR3 length: 15 residues. CDR1 is SGHNT and CDR2 is YENEEA in the germline V gene.

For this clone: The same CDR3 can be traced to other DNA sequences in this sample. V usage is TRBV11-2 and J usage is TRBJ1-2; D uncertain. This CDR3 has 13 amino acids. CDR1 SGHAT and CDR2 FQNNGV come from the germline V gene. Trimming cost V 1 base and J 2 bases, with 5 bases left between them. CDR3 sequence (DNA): TGTGCCAGCAGCTTAGGGGAAAACTATGGCTACACCTTC. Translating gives CASSLGENYGYTF.

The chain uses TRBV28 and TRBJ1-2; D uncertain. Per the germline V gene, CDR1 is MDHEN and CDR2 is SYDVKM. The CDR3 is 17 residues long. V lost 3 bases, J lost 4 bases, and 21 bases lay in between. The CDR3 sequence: CASSFVPYSDGFYGYTF. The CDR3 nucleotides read TGTGCCAGCAGTTTCGTCCCATATTCGGACGGGTTCTATGGCTACACCTTC.

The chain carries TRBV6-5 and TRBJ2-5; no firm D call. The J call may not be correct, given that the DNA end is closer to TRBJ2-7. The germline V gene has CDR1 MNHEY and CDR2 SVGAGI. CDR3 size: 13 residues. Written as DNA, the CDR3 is TGTGCCAGCAGTTTCCCAGGAACCTACGAGCAGTACTTC. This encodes CASSFPGTYEQYF.

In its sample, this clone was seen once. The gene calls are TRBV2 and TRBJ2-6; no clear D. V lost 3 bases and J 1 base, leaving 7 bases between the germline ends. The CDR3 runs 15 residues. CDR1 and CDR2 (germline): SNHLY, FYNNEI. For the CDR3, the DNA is TGTGCCAGCAGTGATTCCGTATCTGGGGCCAACGTCCTGACTTTC. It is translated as CASSDSVSGANVLTF.

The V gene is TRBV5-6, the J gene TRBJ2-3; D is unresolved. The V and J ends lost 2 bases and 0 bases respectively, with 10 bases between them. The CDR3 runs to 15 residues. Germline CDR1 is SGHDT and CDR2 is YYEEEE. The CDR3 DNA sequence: TGTGCCAGCAGCTTTCCCTCGCGAAGCACAGATACGCAGTATTTT. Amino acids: CASSFPSRSTDTQYF.

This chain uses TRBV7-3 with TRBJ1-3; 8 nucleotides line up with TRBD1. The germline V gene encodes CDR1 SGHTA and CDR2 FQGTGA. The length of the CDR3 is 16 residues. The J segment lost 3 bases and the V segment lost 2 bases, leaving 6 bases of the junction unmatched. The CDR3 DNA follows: TGTGCCAGCAGCTTAGGGCCAGGGGGCAATGGAAACACCATATATTTT. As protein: CASSLGPGGNGNTIYF.

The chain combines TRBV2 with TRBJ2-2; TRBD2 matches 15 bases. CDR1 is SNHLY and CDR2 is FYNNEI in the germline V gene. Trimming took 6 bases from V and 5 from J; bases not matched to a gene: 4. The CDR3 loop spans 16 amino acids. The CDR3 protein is CASRGTSGRSTGELFF. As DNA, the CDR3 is TGTGCCAGCAGGGGGACTAGCGGGAGGTCTACCGGGGAGCTGTTTTTT.

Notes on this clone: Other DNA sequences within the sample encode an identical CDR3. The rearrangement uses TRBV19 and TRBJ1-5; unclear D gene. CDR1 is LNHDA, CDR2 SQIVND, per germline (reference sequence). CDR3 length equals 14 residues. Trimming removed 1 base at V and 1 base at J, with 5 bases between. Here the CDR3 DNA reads TGTGCCAGTAGTATAGTACGGAGCAATCAGCCCCAGCATTTT. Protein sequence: CASSIVRSNQPQHF.

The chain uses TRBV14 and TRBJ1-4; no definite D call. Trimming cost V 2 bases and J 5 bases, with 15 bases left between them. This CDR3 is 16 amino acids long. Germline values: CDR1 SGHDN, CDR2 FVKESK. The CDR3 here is CASSQTLQRRNEKLFF. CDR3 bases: TGTGCCAGCAGCCAAACCCTACAGCGGCGAAATGAAAAACTGTTTTTT.